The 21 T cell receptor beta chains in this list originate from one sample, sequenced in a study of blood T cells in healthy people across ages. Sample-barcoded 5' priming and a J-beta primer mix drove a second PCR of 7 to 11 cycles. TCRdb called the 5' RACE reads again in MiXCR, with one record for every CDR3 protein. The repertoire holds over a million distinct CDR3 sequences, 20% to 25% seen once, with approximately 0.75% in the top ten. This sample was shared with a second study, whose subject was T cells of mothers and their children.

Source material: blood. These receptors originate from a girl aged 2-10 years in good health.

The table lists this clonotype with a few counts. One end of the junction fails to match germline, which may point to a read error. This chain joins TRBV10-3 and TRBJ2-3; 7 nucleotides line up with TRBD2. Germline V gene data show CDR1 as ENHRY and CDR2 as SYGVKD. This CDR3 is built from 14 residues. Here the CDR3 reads CAISQRGSTDTQYF. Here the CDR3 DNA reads TGTGCCATCAGCCAGCGGGGAAGCACGGATACGCAGTATTTT.

The CDR3, as DNA: TGCGCCAGCAGCTTGGCCCTCGACGGCAACACTGAAGCTTTCTTT. Translating it yields CASSLALDGNTEAFF. This chain links TRBV5-1 with TRBJ1-1; D unclear. V shed 0 bases and J shed 2 bases, with 11 bases lying between them. The CDR3 covers 15 residues. Germline CDR1 SGHRS, CDR2 YFSETQ.

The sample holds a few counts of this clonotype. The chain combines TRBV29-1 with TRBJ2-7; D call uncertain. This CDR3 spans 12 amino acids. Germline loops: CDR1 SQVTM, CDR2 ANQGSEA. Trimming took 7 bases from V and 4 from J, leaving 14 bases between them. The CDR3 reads CSAHEPNYEQYF. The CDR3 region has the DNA TGCAGCGCCCATGAACCTAATTACGAGCAGTACTTC.

CDR3 sequence: CASSRTGTGYGWTNEKLFF. The CDR3 bases are TGTGCCAGCAGCCGGACCGGGACAGGGTACGGGTGGACTAATGAAAAACTGTTTTTT. The genes are TRBV7-2 and TRBJ1-4; 9 bases fit TRBD1. Germline loops: CDR1 SGHTA, CDR2 FQGNSA. The ends lost 5 bases at V and 2 bases at J; junction bases unmatched: 15. The CDR3 covers 19 residues. The full variable domain, in which reference TRBV7-2 and TRBJ1-4 provide the parts outside the CDR3, is GAGVSQSPSNKVTEKGKDVELRCDPISGHTALYWYRQSLGQGLEFLIYFQGNSAPDKSGLPSDRFSAERTGGSVSTLTIQRTQQEDSAVYLCASSRTGTGYGWTNEKLFFGSGTQLSVL.

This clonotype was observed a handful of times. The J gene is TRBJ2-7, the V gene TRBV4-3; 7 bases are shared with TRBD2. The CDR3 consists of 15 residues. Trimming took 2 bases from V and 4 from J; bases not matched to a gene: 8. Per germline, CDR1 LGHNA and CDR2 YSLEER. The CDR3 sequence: CASSQLRDYLYEQYF. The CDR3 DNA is TGCGCCAGCAGCCAACTCCGGGACTACCTATACGAGCAGTACTTC.

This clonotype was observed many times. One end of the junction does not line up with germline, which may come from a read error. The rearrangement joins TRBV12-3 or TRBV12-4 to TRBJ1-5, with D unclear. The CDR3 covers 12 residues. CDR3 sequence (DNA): TGTGCCAGCAGCTTAGAGGATCAGCCCCAGCATTTT. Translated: CASSLEDQPQHF.

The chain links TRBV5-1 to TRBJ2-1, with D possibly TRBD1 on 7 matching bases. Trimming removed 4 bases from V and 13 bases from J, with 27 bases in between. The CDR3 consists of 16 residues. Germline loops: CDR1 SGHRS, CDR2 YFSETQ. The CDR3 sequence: CASSRGGTAGGIEQFF. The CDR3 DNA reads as TGCGCCAGCAGCCGAGGAGGGACAGCTGGCGGGATCGAACAGTTCTTC.

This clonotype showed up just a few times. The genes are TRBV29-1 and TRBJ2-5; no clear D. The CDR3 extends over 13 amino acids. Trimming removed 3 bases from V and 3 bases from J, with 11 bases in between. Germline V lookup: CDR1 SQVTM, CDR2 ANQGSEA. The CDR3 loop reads CSVEDFGEETQYF. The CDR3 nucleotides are TGCAGCGTTGAGGATTTTGGGGAAGAGACCCAGTACTTC.

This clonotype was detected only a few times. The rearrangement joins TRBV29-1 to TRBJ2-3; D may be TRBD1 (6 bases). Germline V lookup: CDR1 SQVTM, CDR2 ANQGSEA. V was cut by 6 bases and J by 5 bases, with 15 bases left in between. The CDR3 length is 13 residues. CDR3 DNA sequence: TGCAGCGTCGCAGGGGATTCGGGAGATACGCAGTATTTT. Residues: CSVAGDSGDTQYF.

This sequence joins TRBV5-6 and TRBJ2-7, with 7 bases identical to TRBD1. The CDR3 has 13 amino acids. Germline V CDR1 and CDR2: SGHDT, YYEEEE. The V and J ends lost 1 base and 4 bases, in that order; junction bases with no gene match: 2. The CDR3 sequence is CASSLIQGYEQYF. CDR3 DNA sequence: TGTGCCAGCAGCTTGATACAGGGGTACGAGCAGTACTTC. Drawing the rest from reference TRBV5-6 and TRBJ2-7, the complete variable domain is DAGVTQSPTHLIKTRGQQVTLRCSPKSGHDTVSWYQQALGQGPQFIFQYYEEEERQRGNFPDRFSGHQFPNYSSELNVNALLLGDSALYLCASSLIQGYEQYFGPGTRLTVT.

As DNA, the CDR3 is TGCAGTGCTCTCGAGGGGGCGTCCGCCTATGGCTACACCTTC. It yields the protein CSALEGASAYGYTF. The chain carries TRBV20-1 and TRBJ1-2, with 7 positions matching TRBD1. Germline-derived CDR1 and CDR2 are DFQATT and SNEGSKA (reference sequence). The CDR3 contains 14 residues. Germline trimming cut 5 bases from V and 4 bases from J; bases unmatched to any gene: 10.

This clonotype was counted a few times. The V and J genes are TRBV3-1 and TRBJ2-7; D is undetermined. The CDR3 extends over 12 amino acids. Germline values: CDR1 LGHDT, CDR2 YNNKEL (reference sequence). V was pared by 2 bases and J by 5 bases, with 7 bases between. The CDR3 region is CASSQNGNEQYF. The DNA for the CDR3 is TGTGCCAGCAGCCAAAATGGTAACGAGCAGTACTTC.

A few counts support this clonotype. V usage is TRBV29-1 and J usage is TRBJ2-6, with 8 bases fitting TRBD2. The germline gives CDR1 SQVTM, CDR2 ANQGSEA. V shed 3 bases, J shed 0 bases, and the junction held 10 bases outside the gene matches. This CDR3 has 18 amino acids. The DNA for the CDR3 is TGCAGCGTTGATTCCGGGGGGGGGGCCCCCTCTGGGGCCAACGTCCTGACTTTC. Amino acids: CSVDSGGGAPSGANVLTF.

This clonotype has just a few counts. The CDR3 nucleotides read TGTGCCAGCAGCTTAGGCCTTCCCTCTGAAGCTTTCTTT. It translates to CASSLGLPSEAFF. The chain recombines TRBV7-9 with TRBJ1-1; D is uncertain. There are 13 residues in the CDR3. Trimming took 1 base from V and 6 from J, leaving 9 bases between them. CDR1 and CDR2 (germline): SEHNR, FQNEAQ (reference sequence). The full variable domain, completed using reference TRBV7-9 and TRBJ1-1, is DTGVSQNPRHKITKRGQNVTFRCDPISEHNRLYWYRQTLGQGPEFLTYFQNEAQLEKSRLLSDRFSAERPKGSFSTLEIQRTEQGDSAMYLCASSLGLPSEAFFGQGTRLTVV.

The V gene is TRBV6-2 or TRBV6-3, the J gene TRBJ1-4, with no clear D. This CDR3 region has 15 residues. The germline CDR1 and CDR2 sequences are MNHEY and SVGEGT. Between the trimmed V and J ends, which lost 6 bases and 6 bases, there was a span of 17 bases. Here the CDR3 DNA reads TGTGCCAGCAGCCACGGAGGGAGTTGGGATGAAAAACTGTTTTTT. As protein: CASSHGGSWDEKLFF.

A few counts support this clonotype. The DNA for the CDR3 is TGCGCCAGCAGCTTCACACTAGCGAACCAACAAGAGACCCAGTACTTC. This encodes CASSFTLANQQETQYF. The rearrangement links TRBV5-1 to TRBJ2-5; TRBD2 matches 7 bases. The junction had 9 bases not matched to a gene; V was cut back by 2 bases and J by 2 bases. Germline V lookup: CDR1 SGHRS, CDR2 YFSETQ. The CDR3 length is 16 residues.

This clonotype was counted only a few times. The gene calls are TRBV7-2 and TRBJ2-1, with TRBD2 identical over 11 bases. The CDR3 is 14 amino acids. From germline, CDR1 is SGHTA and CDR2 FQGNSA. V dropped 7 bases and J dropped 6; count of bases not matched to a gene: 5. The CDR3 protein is CASTKLAGANEQFF. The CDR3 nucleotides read TGTGCCAGCACCAAACTAGCGGGGGCCAATGAGCAGTTCTTC.

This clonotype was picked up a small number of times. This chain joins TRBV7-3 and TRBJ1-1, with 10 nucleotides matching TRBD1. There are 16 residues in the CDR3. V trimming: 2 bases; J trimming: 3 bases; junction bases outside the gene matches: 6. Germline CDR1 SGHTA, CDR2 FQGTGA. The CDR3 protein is CASSLGPGQGYTEAFF. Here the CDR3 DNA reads TGTGCCAGCAGCTTAGGGCCGGGACAGGGGTACACTGAAGCTTTCTTT.

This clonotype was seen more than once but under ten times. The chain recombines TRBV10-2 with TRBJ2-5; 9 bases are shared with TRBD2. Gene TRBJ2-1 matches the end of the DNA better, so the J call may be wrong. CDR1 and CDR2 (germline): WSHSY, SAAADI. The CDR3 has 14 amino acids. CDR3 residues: CASNGAGGPDEQFF. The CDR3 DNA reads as TGCGCCAGCAATGGGGCGGGAGGGCCGGATGAGCAGTTCTTC.

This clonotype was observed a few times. In nucleotides, the CDR3 is TGCAGCGTTGAAGGTGGGACTCGCACAGATACGCAGTATTTT. This sequence encodes CSVEGGTRTDTQYF. The chain carries TRBV29-1 and TRBJ2-3; D perhaps matches TRBD2 (6 bases). Germline CDR1 and CDR2: SQVTM and ANQGSEA. The CDR3 is 14 residues long. Deletions cut 1 base from V and 1 base from J, with 9 bases between.

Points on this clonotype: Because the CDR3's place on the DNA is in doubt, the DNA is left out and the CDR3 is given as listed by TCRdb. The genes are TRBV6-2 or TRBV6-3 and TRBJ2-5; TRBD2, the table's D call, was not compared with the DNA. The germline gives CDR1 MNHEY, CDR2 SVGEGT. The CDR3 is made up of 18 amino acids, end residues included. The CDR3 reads CASSSSYLNGLLQETQYF.